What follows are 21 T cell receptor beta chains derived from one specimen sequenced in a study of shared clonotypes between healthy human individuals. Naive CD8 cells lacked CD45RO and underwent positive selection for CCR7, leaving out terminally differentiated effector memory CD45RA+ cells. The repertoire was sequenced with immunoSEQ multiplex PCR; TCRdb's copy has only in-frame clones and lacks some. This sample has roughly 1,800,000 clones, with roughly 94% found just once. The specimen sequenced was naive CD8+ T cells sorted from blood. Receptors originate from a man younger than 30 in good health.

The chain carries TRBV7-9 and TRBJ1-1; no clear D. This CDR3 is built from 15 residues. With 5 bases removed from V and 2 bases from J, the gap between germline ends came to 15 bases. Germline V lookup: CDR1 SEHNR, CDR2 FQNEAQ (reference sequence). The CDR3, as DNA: TGTGCCAGCAGCCCGGCCTGGGCGGAAAACACTGAAGCTTTCTTT. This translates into CASSPAWAENTEAFF.

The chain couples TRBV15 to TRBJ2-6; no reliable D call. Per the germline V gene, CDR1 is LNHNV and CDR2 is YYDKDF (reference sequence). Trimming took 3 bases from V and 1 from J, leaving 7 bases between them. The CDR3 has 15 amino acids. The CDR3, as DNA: TGTGCCACCAGCAGTCAAGTTTCTGGGGCCAACGTCCTGACTTTC. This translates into CATSSQVSGANVLTF.

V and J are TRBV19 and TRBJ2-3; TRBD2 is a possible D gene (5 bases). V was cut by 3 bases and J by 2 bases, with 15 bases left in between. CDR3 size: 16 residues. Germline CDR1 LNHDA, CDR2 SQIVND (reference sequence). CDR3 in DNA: TGTGCCAGTAGTATTGATTCGGGGTTTGTCACAGATACGCAGTATTTT. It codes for CASSIDSGFVTDTQYF.

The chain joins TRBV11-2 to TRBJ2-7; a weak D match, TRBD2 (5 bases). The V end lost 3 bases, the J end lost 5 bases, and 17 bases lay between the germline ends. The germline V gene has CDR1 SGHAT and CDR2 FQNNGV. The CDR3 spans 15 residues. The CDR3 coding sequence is TGTGCCAGCAGCTTGTCGGCGGGCCCAATCCACGAGCAGTACTTC. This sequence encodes CASSLSAGPIHEQYF.

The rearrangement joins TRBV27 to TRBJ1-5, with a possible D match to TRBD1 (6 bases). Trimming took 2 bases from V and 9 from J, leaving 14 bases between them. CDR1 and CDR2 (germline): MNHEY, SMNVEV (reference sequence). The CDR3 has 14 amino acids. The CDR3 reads CASSLSKGVPPQHF. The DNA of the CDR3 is TGTGCCAGCAGTTTAAGTAAGGGGGTCCCGCCCCAGCATTTT.

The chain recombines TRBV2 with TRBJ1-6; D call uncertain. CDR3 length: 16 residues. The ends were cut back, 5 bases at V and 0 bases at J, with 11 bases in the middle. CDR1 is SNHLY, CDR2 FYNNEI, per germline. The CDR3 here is CASSRTDSSYNSPLHF. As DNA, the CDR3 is TGTGCCAGCAGTCGGACCGATAGCTCCTATAATTCACCCCTCCACTTT.

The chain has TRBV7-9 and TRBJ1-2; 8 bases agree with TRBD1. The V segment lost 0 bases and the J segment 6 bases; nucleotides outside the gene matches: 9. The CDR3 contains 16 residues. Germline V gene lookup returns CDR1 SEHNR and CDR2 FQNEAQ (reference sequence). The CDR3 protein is CASSLAYRTGSDGYTF. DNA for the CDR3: TGTGCCAGCAGCTTAGCGTACCGGACAGGGAGTGATGGCTACACCTTC.

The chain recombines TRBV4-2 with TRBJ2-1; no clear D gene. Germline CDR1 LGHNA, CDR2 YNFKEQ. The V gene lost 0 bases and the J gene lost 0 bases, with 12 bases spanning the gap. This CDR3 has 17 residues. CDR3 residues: CASSQDGLRSSYNEQFF. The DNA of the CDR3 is TGTGCCAGCAGCCAAGATGGGCTAAGGAGCTCCTACAATGAGCAGTTCTTC.

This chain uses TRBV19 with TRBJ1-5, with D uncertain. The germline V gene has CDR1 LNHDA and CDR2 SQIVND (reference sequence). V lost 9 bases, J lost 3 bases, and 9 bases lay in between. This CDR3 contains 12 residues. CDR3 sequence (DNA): TGTGCCAGCGGGCGGGACAATCAGCCCCAGCATTTT. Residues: CASGRDNQPQHF. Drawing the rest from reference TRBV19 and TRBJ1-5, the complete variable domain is DGGITQSPKYLFRKEGQNVTLSCEQNLNHDAMYWYRQDPGQGLRLIYYSQIVNDFQKGDIAEGYSVSREKKESFPLTVTSAQKNPTAFYLCASGRDNQPQHFGDGTRLSIL.

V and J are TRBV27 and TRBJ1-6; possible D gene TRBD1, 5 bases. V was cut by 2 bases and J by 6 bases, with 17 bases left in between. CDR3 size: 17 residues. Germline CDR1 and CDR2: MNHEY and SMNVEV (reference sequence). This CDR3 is CASSLGPGAGRNSPLHF. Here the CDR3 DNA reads TGTGCCAGCAGTTTAGGACCTGGGGCAGGGCGTAATTCACCCCTCCACTTT.

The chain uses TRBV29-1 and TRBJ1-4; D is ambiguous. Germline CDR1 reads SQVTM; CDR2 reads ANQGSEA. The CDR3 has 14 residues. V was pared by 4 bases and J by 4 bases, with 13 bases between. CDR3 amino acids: CSVGVAGGNEKLFF. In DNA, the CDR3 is TGCAGCGTTGGAGTGGCGGGCGGTAATGAAAAACTGTTTTTT.

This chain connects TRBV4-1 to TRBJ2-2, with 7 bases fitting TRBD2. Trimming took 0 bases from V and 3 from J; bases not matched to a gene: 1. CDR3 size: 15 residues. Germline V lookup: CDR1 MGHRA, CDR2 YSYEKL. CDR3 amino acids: CASSQEAGYTGELFF. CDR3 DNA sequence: TGCGCCAGCAGCCAAGAAGCGGGGTACACCGGGGAGCTGTTTTTT.

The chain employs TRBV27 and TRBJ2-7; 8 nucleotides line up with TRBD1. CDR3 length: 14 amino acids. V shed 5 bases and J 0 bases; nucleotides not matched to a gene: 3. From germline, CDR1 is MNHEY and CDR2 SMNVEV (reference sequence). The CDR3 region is CASSNTGGSYEQYF. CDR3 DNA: TGTGCCAGCAGTAATACAGGGGGCTCCTACGAGCAGTACTTC.

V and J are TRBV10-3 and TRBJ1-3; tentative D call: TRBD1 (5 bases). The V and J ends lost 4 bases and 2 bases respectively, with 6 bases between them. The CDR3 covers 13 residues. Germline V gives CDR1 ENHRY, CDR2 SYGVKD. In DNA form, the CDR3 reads TGTGCCATCAGTGGGGGGGCTGGAAACACCATATATTTT. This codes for CAISGGAGNTIYF.

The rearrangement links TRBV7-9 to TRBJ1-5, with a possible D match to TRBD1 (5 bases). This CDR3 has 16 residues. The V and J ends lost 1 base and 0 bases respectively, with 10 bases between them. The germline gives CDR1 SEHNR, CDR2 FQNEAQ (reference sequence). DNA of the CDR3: TGTGCCAGCAGCTTAGTGGGGGACTATAGCAATCAGCCCCAGCATTTT. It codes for CASSLVGDYSNQPQHF.

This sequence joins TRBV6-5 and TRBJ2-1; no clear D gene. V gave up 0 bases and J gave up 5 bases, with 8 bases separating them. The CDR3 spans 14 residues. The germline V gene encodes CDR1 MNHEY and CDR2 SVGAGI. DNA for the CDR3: TGTGCCAGCAGTTACTCGTCGTCCCACAATGAGCAGTTCTTC. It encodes CASSYSSSHNEQFF.

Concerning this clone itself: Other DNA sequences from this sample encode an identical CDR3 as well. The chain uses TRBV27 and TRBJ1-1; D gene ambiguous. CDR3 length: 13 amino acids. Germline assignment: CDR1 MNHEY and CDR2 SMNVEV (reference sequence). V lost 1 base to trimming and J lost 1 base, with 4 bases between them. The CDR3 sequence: CASSLFPNTEAFF. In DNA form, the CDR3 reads TGTGCCAGCAGTTTATTCCCGAACACTGAAGCTTTCTTT.

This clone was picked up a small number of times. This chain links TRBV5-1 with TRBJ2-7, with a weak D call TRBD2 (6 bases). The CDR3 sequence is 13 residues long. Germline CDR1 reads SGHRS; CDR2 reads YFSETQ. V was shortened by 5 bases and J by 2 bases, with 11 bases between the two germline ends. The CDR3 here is CASSRGTAYEQYF. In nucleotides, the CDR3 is TGCGCCAGCAGTCGCGGGACGGCCTACGAGCAGTACTTC. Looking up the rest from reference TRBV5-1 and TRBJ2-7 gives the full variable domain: KAGVTQTPRYLIKTRGQQVTLSCSPISGHRSVSWYQQTPGQGLQFLFEYFSETQRNKGNFPGRFSGRQFSNSRSEMNVSTLELGDSALYLCASSRGTAYEQYFGPGTRLTVT.

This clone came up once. The CDR3 DNA sequence: TGTGCCAGCAGCTTAGGGCCCTATGGCTACGAGCAGTACTTC. Protein sequence: CASSLGPYGYEQYF. V and J are TRBV7-8 and TRBJ2-7; D ambiguous. Deletions cut 1 base from V and 3 bases from J, with 10 bases between. CDR3 length: 14 residues. The germline V gene has CDR1 SGHVS and CDR2 FQNEAQ. Variable domain in full (rest from reference TRBV7-8 and TRBJ2-7): GAGVSQSPRYKVAKRGQDVALRCDPISGHVSLFWYQQALGQGPEFLTYFQNEAQLDKSGLPSDRFFAERPEGSVSTLKIQRTQQEDSAVYLCASSLGPYGYEQYFGPGTRLTVT.

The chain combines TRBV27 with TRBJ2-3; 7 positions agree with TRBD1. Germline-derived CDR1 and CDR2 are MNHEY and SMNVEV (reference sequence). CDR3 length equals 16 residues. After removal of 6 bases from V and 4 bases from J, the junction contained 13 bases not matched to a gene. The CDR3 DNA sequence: TGTGCCAGCAGCCTTACAGGGGTCCTCCATCCAGATACGCAGTATTTT. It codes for CASSLTGVLHPDTQYF.

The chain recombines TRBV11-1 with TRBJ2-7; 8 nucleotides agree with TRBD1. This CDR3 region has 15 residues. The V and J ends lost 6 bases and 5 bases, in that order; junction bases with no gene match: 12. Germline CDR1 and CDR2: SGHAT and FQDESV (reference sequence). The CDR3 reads CASRSGAGTGHEQYF. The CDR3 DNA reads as TGTGCCAGCAGATCAGGGGCCGGGACAGGCCACGAGCAGTACTTC.